These 25 T cell receptor beta chains were sequenced from one sample in a study of blood T cell repertoires in COVID-19. TCRdb's copy holds only in-frame clones and misses some; the assay was immunoSEQ multiplex PCR. Of tens of thousands of clones detected, more than 80% appear once; the ten largest clones hold 27%. Sequenced input: peripheral blood. These receptors came from a man in his fifties with active or convalescent COVID-19.

The rearrangement uses TRBV18 and TRBJ2-1; D is perhaps TRBD2 (5 bases). The germline gives CDR1 KGHSH, CDR2 LQKENI. Trimming stripped 1 base from V and 5 bases from J, with 9 bases between. This CDR3 has 14 residues. CDR3 in DNA: TGTGCCAGCTCACCACAATCCGGGGACAATGAGCAGTTCTTC. This codes for CASSPQSGDNEQFF.

The rearrangement joins TRBV9 to TRBJ2-3; D call uncertain. This CDR3 has 14 residues. The germline CDR1 and CDR2 sequences are SGDLS and YYNGEE. Trimming shortened V by 4 bases and J by 2 bases, and 11 bases separated the two germline ends. The CDR3: CASSPRYPTDTQYF. The DNA for the CDR3 is TGTGCCAGCAGCCCCCGCTACCCCACAGATACGCAGTATTTT.

The chain has TRBV6-2 or TRBV6-3 and TRBJ2-5; TRBD2 aligns across 12 bases. The CDR3 runs to 16 residues. Per germline, CDR1 MNHEY and CDR2 SVGEGT. The trim removed 2 bases at V and 6 bases at J, leaving 7 bases unmatched. The CDR3 DNA is TGTGCCAGCAGTTACGCTAGCGGGGGGGCCGAGAAGACCCAGTACTTC. Its translation: CASSYASGGAEKTQYF.

This clone showed up just once. The chain has TRBV3-1 (or the pseudogene TRBV3-2) and TRBJ2-7, with D perhaps matching TRBD2 (6 bases). The CDR3 runs to 12 residues. CDR1 LGHDT and CDR2 YNNKEL come from the germline V gene (reference sequence). The ends were cut back, 5 bases at V and 9 bases at J, with 14 bases in the middle. The CDR3 coding sequence is TGTGCCAGCAGCACTCGGGCGGGATTGCAGTACTTC. Translated, it gives CASSTRAGLQYF.

The rearrangement joins TRBV18 to TRBJ1-2; 7 nucleotides agree with TRBD1. Trimming took 1 base from V and 8 from J; bases not matched to a gene: 7. This CDR3 has 14 residues. Per the germline V gene, CDR1 is KGHSH and CDR2 is LQKENI. This chain's CDR3 is CASSPQGAISGYTF. The CDR3 DNA reads TGTGCCAGCTCACCACAGGGGGCGATCTCCGGCTACACCTTC.

V gene TRBV18 combines with J gene TRBJ1-3; 8 bases are a match to TRBD1. The CDR3 consists of 16 residues. Germline lookup yields CDR1 KGHSH and CDR2 LQKENI. J lost 0 bases, V lost 3 bases, and 4 bases had no gene match. The CDR3 DNA is TGTGCCAGCTCACCTGCAGGGGGCCTCTCTGGAAACACCATATATTTT. It is translated as CASSPAGGLSGNTIYF.

The gene calls are TRBV4-2 and TRBJ2-1, with a tentative D call TRBD1 (7 bases). The CDR3 contains 19 residues. Trimming removed 4 bases at V and 5 bases at J, with 27 bases between. Germline V lookup: CDR1 LGHNA, CDR2 YNFKEQ. The CDR3 here is CASSPQTSGGGSPHNEQFF. Here the CDR3 DNA reads TGTGCCAGCAGCCCCCAAACCAGCGGAGGGGGCTCGCCGCACAATGAGCAGTTCTTC.

This chain connects TRBV12-3 or TRBV12-4 to TRBJ2-6, with D hard to call. This CDR3 has 13 residues. With 6 bases removed from V and 2 bases from J, the gap between germline ends came to 5 bases. As DNA, the CDR3 is TGTGCCAGCAGGGCCGCTGGGGCCAACGTCCTGACTTTC. Encoded protein: CASRAAGANVLTF.

About this clone itself: The same CDR3 arises from other DNA sequences in this sample as well. The chain joins TRBV5-1 to TRBJ2-2, with 11 bases matching TRBD2. Germline-derived CDR1 and CDR2 are SGHRS and YFSETQ. V dropped 1 base and J dropped 1; count of bases not matched to a gene: 3. This CDR3 spans 17 amino acids. This CDR3 reads CASSLRLAGGNTGELFF. The DNA for the CDR3 is TGCGCCAGCAGCTTGAGGCTAGCGGGAGGGAACACCGGGGAGCTGTTTTTT.

This chain uses TRBV18 with TRBJ2-7; D may be TRBD1 (5 bases). Germline assignment: CDR1 KGHSH and CDR2 LQKENI. The CDR3 extends over 14 amino acids. Trimming cost V 5 bases and J 0 bases, with 11 bases left between them. CDR3 sequence (DNA): TGTGCCAGCTCAGATAGGGGCGCCTCCTACGAGCAGTACTTC. As protein: CASSDRGASYEQYF.

This chain uses TRBV30 with TRBJ1-6; 9 bases map to TRBD1. The V gene end was trimmed by 1 base and the J gene end by 8 bases; junction bases not matched to a gene: 3. The germline V gene has CDR1 GTSNPN and CDR2 SVGIG (reference sequence). The CDR3 is 14 amino acids. The CDR3 coding sequence is TGTGCCTGGAGTGAGGGACAGGGATATTCACCCCTCCACTTT. The encoded protein is CAWSEGQGYSPLHF.

V gene TRBV19 combines with J gene TRBJ2-6; 12 bases are shared with TRBD1. From germline, CDR1 is LNHDA and CDR2 SQIVND (reference sequence). V shed 4 bases, J shed 2 bases, and the junction held 6 bases outside the gene matches. The CDR3 runs 18 residues. The CDR3 here is CASSKGTGGAPGANVLTF. The CDR3 DNA reads as TGTGCCAGTAGTAAAGGGACAGGGGGCGCGCCTGGGGCCAACGTCCTGACTTTC.

The chain recombines TRBV21-1 with TRBJ2-5; no DNA check was done on the table's D call, TRBD1. TRBV21-1 is a listed pseudogene. CDR3 size: 22 residues. The CDR3 sequence is CASTTTPTGPRARRECQETQYF. The CDR3 region has the DNA TGTGCCAGCACCACCACCCCGACAGGGCCACGAGCGAGACGAGAGTGTCAAGAGACCCAGTACTTC.

This clone was counted once. The chain joins TRBV28 to TRBJ1-1, with 8 bases matching TRBD1. V shed 4 bases and J 1 base; nucleotides not matched to a gene: 8. CDR3 size: 16 residues. From germline, CDR1 is MDHEN and CDR2 SYDVKM. For the CDR3, the DNA is TGTGCCAGCAGTTCCCCTACAGGGGGGAGGAACACTGAAGCTTTCTTT. Amino acids: CASSSPTGGRNTEAFF.

The chain combines TRBV19 with TRBJ2-1, with a weak D call TRBD2 (7 bases). Per germline, CDR1 LNHDA and CDR2 SQIVND (reference sequence). Trimming took 4 bases from V and 3 from J, leaving 13 bases between them. The CDR3 consists of 15 residues. DNA of the CDR3: TGTGCCAGTAGTAAGGGGGGAGGGCTCTACAATGAGCAGTTCTTC. It codes for CASSKGGGLYNEQFF.

The chain uses TRBV7-8 and TRBJ2-5; 7 bases match TRBD1. From germline, CDR1 is SGHVS and CDR2 FQNEAQ. The V gene end was trimmed by 1 base and the J gene end by 2 bases; junction bases not matched to a gene: 13. The CDR3 consists of 18 residues. CDR3 nucleotide sequence: TGTGCCAGCAGCTTAGTAGGGGGCGGGTTCTGGGAACAAGAGACCCAGTACTTC. Translating it yields CASSLVGGGFWEQETQYF. The whole variable domain, filled in from reference TRBV7-8 and TRBJ2-5, reads GAGVSQSPRYKVAKRGQDVALRCDPISGHVSLFWYQQALGQGPEFLTYFQNEAQLDKSGLPSDRFFAERPEGSVSTLKIQRTQQEDSAVYLCASSLVGGGFWEQETQYFGPGTRLLVL.

The rearrangement uses TRBV4-3 and TRBJ1-1; D remains unclear. CDR1 is LGHNA, CDR2 YSLEER, per germline. The CDR3 totals 18 residues. V was cut by 2 bases and J by 1 base, with 20 bases left in between. In DNA, the CDR3 is TGCGCCAGCAGCCAACCCCCGGCCTCGATGCGGGCGAACACTGAAGCTTTCTTT. The encoded protein is CASSQPPASMRANTEAFF.

The rearrangement uses TRBV7-2 and TRBJ2-2, with D unresolved. Germline V CDR1 and CDR2: SGHTA, FQGNSA. V was pared by 2 bases and J by 7 bases, with 8 bases between. This CDR3 contains 13 residues. CDR3 DNA sequence: TGTGCCAGCAGCTTATGGGCCGGCGGGGAGCTGTTTTTT. Its translation: CASSLWAGGELFF.

This chain connects TRBV6-5 to TRBJ1-1; D may be TRBD1 (6 bases). The length of the CDR3 is 13 residues. Looked up from germline, CDR1 is MNHEY and CDR2 is SVGAGI. The V end lost 5 bases, the J end lost 6 bases, and 13 bases lay between the germline ends. The CDR3 is CASSKTGSAEAFF. CDR3 nucleotide sequence: TGTGCCAGCAGTAAGACAGGTTCCGCTGAAGCTTTCTTT.

The chain combines TRBV19 with TRBJ2-5; no firm D call. CDR1 is LNHDA, CDR2 SQIVND, per germline (reference sequence). The CDR3 contains 11 residues. Trimming removed 3 bases at V and 5 bases at J, with 4 bases between. CDR3 region: CASSMYETQYF. DNA of the CDR3: TGTGCCAGTAGTATGTATGAGACCCAGTACTTC.

J is TRBJ2-2 and V is TRBV2; D is possibly TRBD2 (5 bases). CDR3 length: 14 residues. Trimming left V 8 bases short and J 4 bases short, with 14 bases between. Germline V gene sequence: CDR1 SNHLY, CDR2 FYNNEI. CDR3 protein: CASSGSVGTGELFF. CDR3 DNA: TGTGCCAGCTCGGGGTCGGTTGGCACCGGGGAGCTGTTTTTT.

This chain connects TRBV6-1 to TRBJ2-7; D is uncertain. CDR3 length: 15 residues. V was trimmed by 2 bases and J by 2 bases, leaving 13 bases between them. Germline V lookup: CDR1 MNHNS, CDR2 SASEGT. The CDR3 spells CASSEYPRGAYEQYF. The CDR3 DNA is TGTGCCAGCAGTGAATATCCCCGCGGAGCCTACGAGCAGTACTTC.

This clone has ten or more counts. This rearrangement joins TRBV27 to TRBJ2-1, with D possibly matching TRBD2 (6 bases). The CDR3 is made up of 12 amino acids. Germline V gene data show CDR1 as MNHEY and CDR2 as SMNVEV (reference sequence). V gave up 7 bases and J gave up 5 bases, with 9 bases separating them. For the CDR3, the DNA is TGTGCCAGCACGGGAGCCCACAATGAGCAGTTCTTC. It codes for CASTGAHNEQFF.

The chain employs TRBV29-1 and TRBJ2-2; TRBD1 agrees at 10 bases. The junction had 12 bases not matched to a gene; V was cut back by 3 bases and J by 8 bases. This CDR3 comprises 16 residues. Germline loops: CDR1 SQVTM, CDR2 ANQGSEA. The CDR3 spells CSVDPTGQGLDGELFF. CDR3 coding DNA: TGCAGCGTTGACCCTACGGGACAGGGGTTAGATGGGGAGCTGTTTTTT.

This chain connects TRBV30 to TRBJ1-1, with TRBD1 identical over 7 bases. Germline CDR1 is GTSNPN and CDR2 is SVGIG (reference sequence). The CDR3 is 15 amino acids. Trimming cost V 3 bases and J 4 bases; bases outside gene matches: 11. CDR3 sequence (DNA): TGTGCCTGGAGGAGAGGGGCGTCAGGGGGCACTGAAGCTTTCTTT. It is translated as CAWRRGASGGTEAFF.